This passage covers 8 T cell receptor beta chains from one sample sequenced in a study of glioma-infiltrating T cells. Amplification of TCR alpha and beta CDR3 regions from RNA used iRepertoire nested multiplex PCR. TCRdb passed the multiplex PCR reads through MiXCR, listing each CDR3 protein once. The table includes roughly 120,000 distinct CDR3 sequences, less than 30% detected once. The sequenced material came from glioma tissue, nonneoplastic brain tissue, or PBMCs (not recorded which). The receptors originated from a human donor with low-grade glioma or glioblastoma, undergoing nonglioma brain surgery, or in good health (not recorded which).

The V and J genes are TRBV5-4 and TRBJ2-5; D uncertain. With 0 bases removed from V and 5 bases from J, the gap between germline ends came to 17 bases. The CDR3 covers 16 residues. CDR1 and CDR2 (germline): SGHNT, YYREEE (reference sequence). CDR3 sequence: CASSLELSLPSETQYF. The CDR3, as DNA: TGTGCCAGCAGCTTGGAATTATCTCTCCCCAGCGAGACCCAGTACTTC.

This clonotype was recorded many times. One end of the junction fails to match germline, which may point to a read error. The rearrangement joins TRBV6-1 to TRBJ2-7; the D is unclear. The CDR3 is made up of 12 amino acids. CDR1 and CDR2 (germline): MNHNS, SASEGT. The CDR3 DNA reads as TGTGCCAGCAGAGAAGGCGAAACCGAGCAGTACTTC. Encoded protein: CASREGETEQYF.

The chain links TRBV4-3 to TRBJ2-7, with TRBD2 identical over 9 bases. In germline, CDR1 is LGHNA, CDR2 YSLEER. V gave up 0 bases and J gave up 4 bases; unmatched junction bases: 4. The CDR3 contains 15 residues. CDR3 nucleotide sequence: TGCGCCAGCAGCCAAGAGCGGGAGGGGAGTTACGAGCAGTACTTC. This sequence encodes CASSQEREGSYEQYF.

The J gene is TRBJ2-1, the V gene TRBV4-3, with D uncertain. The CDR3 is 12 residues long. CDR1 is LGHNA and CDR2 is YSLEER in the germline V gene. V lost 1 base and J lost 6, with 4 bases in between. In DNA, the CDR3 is TGCGCCAGCAGCCAAGGGTTCAATGAGCAGTTCTTC. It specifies CASSQGFNEQFF.

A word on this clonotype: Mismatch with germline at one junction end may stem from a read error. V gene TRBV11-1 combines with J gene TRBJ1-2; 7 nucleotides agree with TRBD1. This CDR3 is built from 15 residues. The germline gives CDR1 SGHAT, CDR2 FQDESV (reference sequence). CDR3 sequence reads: CASSITPSRGGGYTF. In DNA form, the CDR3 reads TGTGCCAGCAGCATAACCCCTTCGCGAGGGGGCGGCTACACTTTC.

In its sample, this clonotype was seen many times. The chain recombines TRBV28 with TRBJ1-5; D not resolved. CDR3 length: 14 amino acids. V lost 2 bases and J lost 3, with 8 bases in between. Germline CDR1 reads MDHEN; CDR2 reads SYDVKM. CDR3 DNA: TGTGCCAGCAGTTTAAGGAGAGACAATCAGCCCCAGCATTTT. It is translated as CASSLRRDNQPQHF.

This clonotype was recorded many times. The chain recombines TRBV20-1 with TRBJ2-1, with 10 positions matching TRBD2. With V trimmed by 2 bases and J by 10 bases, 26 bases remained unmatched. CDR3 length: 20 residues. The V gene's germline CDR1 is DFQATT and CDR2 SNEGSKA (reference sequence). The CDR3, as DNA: TGCAGTGCTAGACATCGAGAAGGTACTAGCGGGGCCCGTAATGAAGAAGAGCAGTTCTTC. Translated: CSARHREGTSGARNEEEQFF.

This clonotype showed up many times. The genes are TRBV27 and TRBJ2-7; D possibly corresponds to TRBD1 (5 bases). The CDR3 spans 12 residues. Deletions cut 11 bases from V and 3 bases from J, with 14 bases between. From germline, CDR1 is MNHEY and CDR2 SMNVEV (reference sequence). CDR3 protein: CAAGWEFYEQYF. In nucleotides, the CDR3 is TGTGCCGCAGGGTGGGAATTCTACGAGCAGTACTTC.